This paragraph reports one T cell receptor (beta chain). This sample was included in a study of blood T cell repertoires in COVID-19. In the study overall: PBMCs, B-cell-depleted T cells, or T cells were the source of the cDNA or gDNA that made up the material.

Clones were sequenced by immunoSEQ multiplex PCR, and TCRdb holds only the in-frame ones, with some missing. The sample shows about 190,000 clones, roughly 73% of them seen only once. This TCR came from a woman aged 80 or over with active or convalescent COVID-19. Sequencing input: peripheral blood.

The CDR3 nucleotides are TGTGCCAGTAGCACCGGGGGGGGGCTATACACTGAAGCTTTCTTT. Its translation: CASSTGGGLYTEAFF. This chain uses TRBV19 with TRBJ1-1, with TRBD1 as a possible D gene (6 bases). V was trimmed by 6 bases and J by 3 bases, leaving 17 bases between them. The CDR3 loop spans 15 amino acids. Per germline, CDR1 LNHDA and CDR2 SQIVND (reference sequence).